This is a list of T cell receptor beta chains from one sample in a study of blood T cell repertoires in COVID-19. Sequencing was performed with immunoSEQ multiplex PCR; in TCRdb, only in-frame clones are kept and a portion is missing. The repertoire holds about 140,000 clones, with 60% to 85% as singletons. What was sequenced was peripheral blood. These TCRs come from a man aged 50 or older with acute or convalescent COVID-19. The CDR3 runs from the conserved cysteine through the conserved F or W. D genes are given only for firm matches. The size field is filled for only some rows; it gives once, few, many or a size class.

cdr3_aa: CASSFTLRQGSYNEQFF
cdr3_nt: TGTGCCAGCAGCTTTACCTTGAGGCAGGGGTCCTACAATGAGCAGTTCTTC
clone_size: .
v_call: TRBV11-2
j_call: TRBJ2-1
d_call: .

cdr3_aa: CASSLSPLAGNTGELFF
cdr3_nt: TGTGCCAGCAGCTTGTCGCCACTAGCGGGGAACACCGGGGAGCTGTTTTTT
clone_size: few
v_call: TRBV5-6
j_call: TRBJ2-2
d_call: TRBD2

cdr3_aa: CASARQQLQPQHF
cdr3_nt: TGTGCCAGTGCGAGACAACAACTTCAGCCCCAGCATTTT
clone_size: .
v_call: TRBV19
j_call: TRBJ1-5
d_call: .

cdr3_aa: CASSQSRTNEKLFF
cdr3_nt: TGTGCCAGCTCCCAGTCCCGAACTAATGAAAAACTGTTTTTT
clone_size: .
v_call: TRBV18
j_call: TRBJ1-4
d_call: .

cdr3_aa: CASSLILTGELFF
cdr3_nt: TGTGCCAGCAGCCTAATTCTCACCGGGGAGCTGTTTTTT
clone_size: once
v_call: TRBV11-2
j_call: TRBJ2-2
d_call: .

cdr3_aa: CASSFSLNEQFF
cdr3_nt: TGTGCCAGCAGCTTTAGTCTAAATGAGCAGTTCTTC
clone_size: medium-sized
v_call: TRBV11-2
j_call: TRBJ2-1
d_call: .

cdr3_aa: CASSFLGASTEAFF
cdr3_nt: TGTGCCAGCAGCTTTTTGGGGGCGAGCACTGAAGCTTTCTTT
clone_size: .
v_call: TRBV7-9
j_call: TRBJ1-1
d_call: .

cdr3_aa: CSVSRGSDTQYF
cdr3_nt: TGCAGCGTTTCCAGGGGGTCAGATACGCAGTATTTT
clone_size: .
v_call: TRBV29-1
j_call: TRBJ2-3
d_call: TRBD1

cdr3_aa: CASSMGQTRLANEKLFF
cdr3_nt: TGTGCCAGTAGTATGGGACAGACGCGGCTGGCTAATGAAAAACTGTTTTTT
clone_size: .
v_call: TRBV19
j_call: TRBJ1-4
d_call: TRBD1

cdr3_aa: CASSYSASGGPYEQFF
cdr3_nt: TGTGCCAGCAGTTACTCGGCTAGCGGGGGACCTTATGAGCAGTTCTTC
clone_size: .
v_call: TRBV6-5
j_call: TRBJ2-1
d_call: TRBD2

cdr3_aa: CASRGTTPGELFF
cdr3_nt: TGCGCCAGCCGCGGGACTACACCTGGGGAGCTGTTTTTT
clone_size: once
v_call: TRBV5-1
j_call: TRBJ2-2
d_call: TRBD2

cdr3_aa: CASSGDRGPRGEFF
cdr3_nt: TGTGCCAGCAGCGGGGACAGGGGCCCGCGTGGAGAGTTCTTC
clone_size: .
v_call: TRBV9
j_call: TRBJ2-1
d_call: TRBD1

cdr3_aa: CASSPHEGAASNTEAFF
cdr3_nt: TGCGCCAGCAGCCCACACGAAGGGGCAGCTTCGAACACTGAAGCTTTCTTT
clone_size: .
v_call: TRBV4-1
j_call: TRBJ1-1
d_call: .

cdr3_aa: CAIRDRVNTEAFF
cdr3_nt: TGTGCCATCCGGGACAGGGTGAACACTGAAGCTTTCTTT
clone_size: .
v_call: TRBV10-3
j_call: TRBJ1-1
d_call: TRBD1

cdr3_aa: CASSEGDREHGYTF
cdr3_nt: TGTGCCAGCAGTGAAGGGGACAGGGAACATGGCTACACCTTC
clone_size: few
v_call: TRBV6-1
j_call: TRBJ1-2
d_call: TRBD1

cdr3_aa: CASSEVQGLYGYTF
cdr3_nt: TGTGCCAGCAGTGAAGTTCAGGGACTCTATGGCTACACCTTC
clone_size: .
v_call: TRBV2
j_call: TRBJ1-2
d_call: .

cdr3_aa: CASSGRPNQPQHF
cdr3_nt: TGCGCCAGCAGCGGCAGGCCAAATCAGCCCCAGCATTTT
clone_size: .
v_call: TRBV5-1
j_call: TRBJ1-5
d_call: .

cdr3_aa: CASSPRTGRTTEAFF
cdr3_nt: TGTGCCAGCAGCCCTAGGACAGGAAGGACCACTGAAGCTTTCTTT
clone_size: .
v_call: TRBV7-2
j_call: TRBJ1-1
d_call: TRBD1

cdr3_aa: CASRPWGDRVAEQYF
cdr3_nt: TGTGCCAGCAGGCCTTGGGGGGACAGGGTGGCCGAGCAGTACTTC
clone_size: .
v_call: TRBV6-5
j_call: TRBJ2-7
d_call: TRBD1

cdr3_aa: CAISEPGDTQYF
cdr3_nt: TGTGCCATCAGTGAACCCGGGGATACGCAGTATTTT
clone_size: .
v_call: TRBV10-3
j_call: TRBJ2-3
d_call: .